This is a list of T cell receptor beta chains from one sample in a study of blood T cell repertoires in COVID-19. Measured with immunoSEQ multiplex PCR; TCRdb has only the in-frame clones, and not every one. The data contain more than 45,000 clones, roughly nine tenths of them singletons. Sample: peripheral blood. The receptors were sampled from a human donor in a cohort sampled during active COVID-19. The CDR3 runs from the conserved cysteine through the conserved F or W. The order of the fields is CDR3 protein, CDR3 DNA, D gene, CDR3 length, J gene, clone size, V gene. The D gene is left open where the match is weak. For some rows the clone size is stated as once, few or many, or as a class when expanded; others skip it.

CASSPGWGVNEKLFF | TGTGCCAGCAGCCCCGGGTGGGGAGTTAATGAAAAACTGTTTTTT | . | 15 | TRBJ1-4 | once | TRBV9
CAWATGLERTEAFF | TGTGCCTGGGCAACAGGTTTGGAACGCACTGAAGCTTTCTTT | . | 14 | TRBJ1-1 | . | TRBV30
CASSDPDSPNEKLFF | TGTGCCAGCAGTGATCCGGACAGCCCTAATGAAAAACTGTTTTTT | . | 15 | TRBJ1-4 | . | TRBV25-1
CASSFYRDSEQFF | TGTGCCAGCAGCTTCTACCGGGACAGTGAGCAGTTCTTC | TRBD1 | 13 | TRBJ2-1 | . | TRBV7-9
CASSPAPGGETQYF | TGTGCCAGCAGTCCCGCACCGGGTGGAGAGACCCAGTACTTC | . | 14 | TRBJ2-5 | . | TRBV2
CASTRGTYGYTF | TGTGCCAGCACTCGGGGCACCTATGGCTACACCTTC | . | 12 | TRBJ1-2 | few | TRBV6-6
CASSPDLIISGGYTF | TGTGCCAGCAGCCCTGATTTGATCATCTCTGGCGGCTACACCTTC | . | 15 | TRBJ1-2 | . | TRBV5-5
CASSLDGIAGNEQFF | TGTGCCAGCAGCTTAGATGGGATAGCGGGTAATGAGCAGTTCTTC | TRBD2 | 15 | TRBJ2-1 | . | TRBV11-3
CASSPDGGASKDTQYF | TGTGCCAGCTCTCCAGACGGCGGGGCGTCGAAAGATACGCAGTATTTT | . | 16 | TRBJ2-3 | . | TRBV18
CASTGLAGRRETQYF | TGTGCCAGTACTGGGTTAGCGGGGAGACGAGAGACCCAGTACTTC | TRBD2 | 15 | TRBJ2-5 | . | TRBV19
CASSQGERREATQQFF | TGTGCCAGCAGCCAAGGGGAACGGCGGGAGGCAACCCAGCAGTTCTTC | TRBD2 | 16 | TRBJ2-1 | few | TRBV3-1/TRBV3-2
CASSSRDRANNEQFF | TGTGCCAGCAGCTCCCGGGACAGGGCTAACAATGAGCAGTTCTTC | TRBD1 | 15 | TRBJ2-1 | . | TRBV7-6
CASSFSSGGYNEQFF | TGTGCCAGCAGCTTCTCTAGCGGGGGGTACAATGAGCAGTTCTTC | TRBD2 | 15 | TRBJ2-1 | . | TRBV5-4
CASSLMGAGPQETQYF | TGTGCCAGCAGTTTAATGGGGGCGGGCCCCCAAGAGACCCAGTACTTC | . | 16 | TRBJ2-5 | . | TRBV27
CASSYGTGGTGELFF | TGTGCTAGCAGCTACGGGACAGGGGGCACCGGGGAGCTGTTTTTT | TRBD1 | 15 | TRBJ2-2 | . | TRBV7-7
CASSLTVRTGPADTQYF | TGTGCCAGCAGCTTAACTGTTCGGACAGGACCCGCAGATACGCAGTATTTT | TRBD1 | 17 | TRBJ2-3 | . | TRBV7-3
CASSEGQGGKQYF | TGTGCCAGCAGTGAAGGGCAGGGGGGAAAGCAGTACTTC | . | 13 | TRBJ2-7 | . | TRBV6-1
CATSRGGETQYF | TGTGCCACCAGCAGAGGCGGAGAGACCCAGTACTTC | . | 12 | TRBJ2-5 | . | TRBV15
CSVASGVYNEQFF | TGCAGCGTTGCCAGCGGAGTGTACAATGAGCAGTTCTTC | . | 13 | TRBJ2-1 | . | TRBV29-1
CASRVAGLVNTEAFF | TGTGCCAGCAGGGTAGCAGGGCTGGTGAACACTGAAGCTTTCTTT | . | 15 | TRBJ1-1 | . | TRBV6-5
CASSLVSQGETQYF | TGCGCCAGCAGCTTGGTGAGCCAGGGGGAGACCCAGTACTTC | . | 14 | TRBJ2-5 | . | TRBV5-1
CASSQERSRGGRTGELFF | TGTGCCAGCAGCCAAGAAAGGTCTCGGGGGGGCAGGACCGGGGAGCTGTTTTTT | TRBD2 | 18 | TRBJ2-2 | . | TRBV3-1/TRBV3-2
CASSVGGSGNNEQFF | TGTGCCAGCAGCGTAGGGGGTAGCGGGAACAATGAGCAGTTCTTC | TRBD2 | 15 | TRBJ2-1 | . | TRBV9
CASSPDTGLAGGPSYEQYF | TGTGCCAGTAGTCCCGACACCGGACTAGCGGGGGGCCCCTCCTACGAGCAGTACTTC | TRBD2 | 19 | TRBJ2-7 | . | TRBV19
CASRKTGGYQPQHF | TGTGCCAGTAGGAAGACAGGGGGATATCAGCCCCAGCATTTT | TRBD1 | 14 | TRBJ1-5 | . | TRBV19
CASRRGGAGETEAFF | TGTGCCAGCAGGAGGGGGGGGGCCGGGGAGACTGAAGCTTTCTTT | . | 15 | TRBJ1-1 | . | TRBV27
CASSIGRGNHNEQFF | TGTGCCAGTAGTATTGGACGGGGGAACCACAATGAGCAGTTCTTC | . | 15 | TRBJ2-1 | . | TRBV19
CASSRDRGRAGELFF | TGTGCCAGCAGCCGCGACAGGGGTAGGGCCGGGGAGCTGTTTTTT | TRBD1 | 15 | TRBJ2-2 | once | TRBV5-6
CASSLTSLETQYF | TGTGCCAGCAGCTTAACGTCGTTAGAGACCCAGTACTTC | . | 13 | TRBJ2-5 | once | TRBV7-3
CASSHQAPGETQYF | TGTGCCAGCAGCCACCAAGCCCCGGGGGAGACCCAGTACTTC | . | 14 | TRBJ2-5 | . | TRBV7-2
CASSPRGGRGTEAFF | TGTGCCAGCAGCCCCCGGGGGGGACGAGGGACTGAAGCTTTCTTT | . | 15 | TRBJ1-1 | once | TRBV11-2
CATTISEYF | TGTGCCACCACCATCTCGGAGTATTTT | . | 9 | TRBJ2-3 | . | TRBV15
CASSLAWQGAHEQYF | TGCGCCAGCAGCTTGGCGTGGCAGGGGGCCCACGAGCAGTACTTC | TRBD1 | 15 | TRBJ2-7 | . | TRBV5-1
CASQMYNEQFF | TGCGCCAGCCAGATGTACAATGAGCAGTTCTTC | . | 11 | TRBJ2-1 | . | TRBV5-1
CASSKRIGLPTNEKLFF | TGTGCCAGCAGCAAACGAATTGGACTACCAACTAATGAAAAACTGTTTTTT | . | 17 | TRBJ1-4 | . | TRBV21-1
CASSRRGTGGNEQFF | TGTGCCAGCAGCCGTCGCGGGACAGGGGGCAATGAGCAGTTCTTC | TRBD1 | 15 | TRBJ2-1 | . | TRBV11-3
CASSFGDIQYF | TGTGCCAGCAGTTTCGGGGACATTCAGTACTTC | . | 11 | TRBJ2-4 | . | TRBV28
CASRASGSGANVLTF | TGTGCCAGTAGGGCTTCTGGCTCTGGGGCCAACGTCCTGACTTTC | . | 15 | TRBJ2-6 | . | TRBV19
CASSLRGGPTDTQYF | TGTGCCAGCAGCCTTCGGGGGGGCCCCACAGATACGCAGTATTTT | TRBD2 | 15 | TRBJ2-3 | once | TRBV4-2
CASSRQGERTGELFF | TGTGCCAGCAGCAGACAGGGGGAGAGAACCGGGGAGCTGTTTTTT | TRBD1 | 15 | TRBJ2-2 | . | TRBV27
CASSYREASGTHTQYF | TGTGCCAGCAGTTATCGTGAGGCGAGCGGGACTCATACGCAGTATTTT | TRBD2 | 16 | TRBJ2-3 | . | TRBV6-2/TRBV6-3